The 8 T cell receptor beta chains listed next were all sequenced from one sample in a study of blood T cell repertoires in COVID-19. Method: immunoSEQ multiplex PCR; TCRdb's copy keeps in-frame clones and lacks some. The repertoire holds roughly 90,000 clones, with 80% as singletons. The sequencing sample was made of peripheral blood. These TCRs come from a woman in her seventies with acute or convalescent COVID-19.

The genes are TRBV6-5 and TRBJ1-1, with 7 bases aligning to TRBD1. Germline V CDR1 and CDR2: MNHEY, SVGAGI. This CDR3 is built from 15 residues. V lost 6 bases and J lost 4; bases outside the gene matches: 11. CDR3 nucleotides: TGTGCCAGCAGCGCTTTCAGGGGGAAGGCCACTGAAGCTTTCTTT. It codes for CASSAFRGKATEAFF.

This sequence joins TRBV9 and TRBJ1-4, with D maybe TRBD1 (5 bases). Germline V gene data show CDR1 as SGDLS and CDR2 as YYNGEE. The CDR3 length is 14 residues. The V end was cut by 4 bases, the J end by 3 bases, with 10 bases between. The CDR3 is CASSSQGSNEKLFF. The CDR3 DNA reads TGTGCCAGCAGCTCTCAGGGATCTAATGAAAAACTGTTTTTT.

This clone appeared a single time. CDR3 sequence reads: CASSIAKRIQETQYF. The CDR3 DNA is TGTGCCAGTAGTATCGCGAAGAGAATACAAGAGACCCAGTACTTC. This chain joins TRBV19 and TRBJ2-5; D unresolved. The CDR3 is 15 residues long. Germline-derived CDR1 and CDR2 are LNHDA and SQIVND (reference sequence). V was shortened by 3 bases and J by 2 bases, with 13 bases between the two germline ends.

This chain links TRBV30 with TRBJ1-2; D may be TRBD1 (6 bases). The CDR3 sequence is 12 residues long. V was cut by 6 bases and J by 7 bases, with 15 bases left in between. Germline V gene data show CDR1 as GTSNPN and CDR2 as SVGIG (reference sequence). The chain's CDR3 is CACPQGTGGYTF. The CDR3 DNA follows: TGTGCCTGCCCACAGGGTACTGGTGGCTACACCTTC.

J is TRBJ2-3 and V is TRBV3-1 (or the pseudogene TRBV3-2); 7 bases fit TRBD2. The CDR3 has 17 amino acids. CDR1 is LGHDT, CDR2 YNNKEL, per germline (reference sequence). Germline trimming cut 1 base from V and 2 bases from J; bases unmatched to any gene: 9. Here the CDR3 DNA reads TGTGCCAGCAGCCAAGTTCGCCTTACTAGCGTCACAGATACGCAGTATTTT. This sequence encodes CASSQVRLTSVTDTQYF.

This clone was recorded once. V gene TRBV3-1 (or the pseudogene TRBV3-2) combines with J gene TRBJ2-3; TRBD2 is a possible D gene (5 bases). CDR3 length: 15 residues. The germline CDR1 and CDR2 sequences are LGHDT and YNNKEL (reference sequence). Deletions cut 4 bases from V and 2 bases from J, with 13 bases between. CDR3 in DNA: TGTGCCAGCAGCCCATCAGCGGACCCCACAGATACGCAGTATTTT. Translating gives CASSPSADPTDTQYF.

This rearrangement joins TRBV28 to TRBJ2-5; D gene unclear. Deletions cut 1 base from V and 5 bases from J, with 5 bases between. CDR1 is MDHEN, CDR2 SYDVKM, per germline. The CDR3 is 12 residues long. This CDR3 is CASSLYRETQYF. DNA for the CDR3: TGTGCCAGCAGTTTATATCGGGAGACCCAGTACTTC.

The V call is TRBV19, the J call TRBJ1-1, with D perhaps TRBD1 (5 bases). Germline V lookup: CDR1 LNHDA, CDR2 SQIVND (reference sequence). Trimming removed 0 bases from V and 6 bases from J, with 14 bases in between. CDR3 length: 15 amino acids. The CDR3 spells CASSIEDSSFPEAFF. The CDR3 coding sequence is TGTGCCAGTAGTATAGAAGACAGCTCGTTCCCTGAAGCTTTCTTT.